A selection of T cell receptor beta chains follows, all from one sample in a study of blood T cell repertoires in COVID-19. The method was immunoSEQ multiplex PCR; TCRdb's version includes in-frame clones alone and lacks a portion of them. The data contain approximately 160,000 clones, about 86% of them singletons. Source material: peripheral blood. These TCRs come from a man in his fifties or sixties with active or convalescent COVID-19. The CDR3 runs from the conserved cysteine through the conserved F or W. The D gene is left open where the match is weak. Rows give clone size only sometimes, using once, few, many, or a class for an expanded clone.

v_call	j_call	d_call	clone_size	cdr3_nt	cdr3_aa
TRBV12-5	TRBJ2-1	TRBD2	NA	TGTGCTAGTGGTTTGGTATCTAGCGGGGAATACAATGAGCAGTTCTTC	CASGLVSSGEYNEQFF
TRBV30	TRBJ2-5	NA	NA	TGTGCCTGGAGTGTCCAGGTCCAAGAGACCCAGTACTTC	CAWSVQVQETQYF
TRBV5-3	TRBJ2-7	TRBD2	NA	TGTGCCAGAAGCTTTGGCCTAGCGGGAGCTTACGAGCAGTACTTC	CARSFGLAGAYEQYF
TRBV27	TRBJ1-5	NA	NA	TGTGCCAGCAGGGTTCAGGGAAGCAATCAGCCCCAGCATTTT	CASRVQGSNQPQHF
TRBV19	TRBJ2-1	NA	NA	TGTGCCAGTAGAGGGGAAAGCTCCTACAATGAGCAGTTCTTC	CASRGESSYNEQFF
TRBV6-5	TRBJ1-2	TRBD1	NA	TGTGCCAGCAGTTCGGGACAGGGGGCGCGGTATGGCTACACCTTC	CASSSGQGARYGYTF
TRBV6-5	TRBJ1-4	TRBD1	NA	TGTGCCAGCAGTTACTCGGGGACAGGGGGTGAAAAACTGTTTTTT	CASSYSGTGGEKLFF
TRBV24-1	TRBJ2-1	TRBD2	once	TGTGCCACCAGTGACGCGTTAGGGACTAGCGGGAGGGCCGGTAGCAATGAGCAGTTCTTC	CATSDALGTSGRAGSNEQFF
TRBV18	TRBJ2-2	TRBD1	NA	TGTGCCAGCTCACCACCGGACAGGGGTCCCGGGGAGCTGTTTTTT	CASSPPDRGPGELFF
TRBV6-5	TRBJ2-1	TRBD2	NA	TGTGCCAGCAGTTCGACTAGCGGGAGATCCTACAATGAGCAGTTCTTC	CASSSTSGRSYNEQFF
TRBV5-1	TRBJ1-2	NA	once	TGCGCCAGCAGCCCGGGGGGTCCCTTTAACTATGGCTACACCTTC	CASSPGGPFNYGYTF
TRBV11-2	TRBJ2-7	TRBD2	NA	TGTGCCAGCACTCCGTGGGGAGCGGGGGGGGAGCAGTACTTC	CASTPWGAGGEQYF
TRBV19	TRBJ2-1	TRBD1	NA	TGTGCCAGTAGTCCTGACAGGGTTGGGTACAATGAGCAGTTCTTC	CASSPDRVGYNEQFF
TRBV6-4	TRBJ1-1	TRBD1	NA	TGTGCCAGCAGCCGGACAGGGAACACTGAAGCTTTCTTT	CASSRTGNTEAFF
TRBV7-2	TRBJ1-2	TRBD1	NA	TGTGCCAGCAGCCTCAAGGGACAGGGAAGGGATGGCTACACCTTC	CASSLKGQGRDGYTF
TRBV7-9	TRBJ2-5	NA	NA	TGTGCCAGCAGCCCGGTGGGCGGGAATTTCGAGACCCAGTACTTC	CASSPVGGNFETQYF
TRBV6-4	TRBJ2-1	NA	NA	TGTGCCAGCAGTAGTAGCGGTTACAATGAGCAGTTCTTC	CASSSSGYNEQFF
TRBV6-5	TRBJ2-1	TRBD2	NA	TGTGCCAGCATCGCTAGCGGATACAATGAGCAGTTCTTC	CASIASGYNEQFF
TRBV6-4	TRBJ1-6	NA	NA	TGTGCCAGCAGCATACAGGGTTCAGATTCACCCCTCCACTTT	CASSIQGSDSPLHF
TRBV7-8	TRBJ2-1	TRBD2	NA	TGTGCCAGCAGCTTAATAAGAGCGGGGGGGCAGTACAATGAGCAGTTCTTC	CASSLIRAGGQYNEQFF
TRBV3-1/TRBV3-2	TRBJ1-6	NA	NA	TGTGCCAGCAGCCATGGGGGGAGTTCACCCCTCCACTTT	CASSHGGSSPLHF
TRBV30	TRBJ2-7	TRBD1	NA	TGTGCCTGGGATGGGACAGCCCTAGCCGAGCAGTACTTC	CAWDGTALAEQYF
TRBV7-2	TRBJ2-5	NA	NA	TGTGCCAGCAGCTTCGTGAGGGCGGAACAAGAGACCCAGTACTTC	CASSFVRAEQETQYF
TRBV18	TRBJ2-2	TRBD1	NA	TGTGCCAGCTCACCACTGGACAGGGGAAACACCGGGGAGCTGTTTTTT	CASSPLDRGNTGELFF
TRBV18	TRBJ1-1	TRBD1	NA	TGTGCCAGCTCACTAACAGGGGGCGGGACTGAAGCTTTCTTT	CASSLTGGGTEAFF
TRBV7-2	TRBJ1-5	TRBD1	NA	TGTGCCAGCAGCCAAGGGGGGGGGACAGGAAATCAGCCCCAGCATTTT	CASSQGGGTGNQPQHF
TRBV3-1/TRBV3-2	TRBJ2-2	NA	NA	TGTGCCAGCAGCCAAGAGTGGGGCAGGCCCACCGGGGAGCTGTTTTTT	CASSQEWGRPTGELFF
TRBV19	TRBJ2-3	NA	NA	TGTGCCAGTAGTATAGTTGAGAGGTTCCTGTATTTT	CASSIVERFLYF
TRBV28	TRBJ2-7	NA	NA	TGTGCCAGCAATTCCCCCGGAGGCTACGAGCAGTACTTC	CASNSPGGYEQYF
TRBV12-5	TRBJ2-2	TRBD2	NA	TGTGCTAGTGGTTCAGCGGGGGGCGGGACCGGGGAGCTGTTTTTT	CASGSAGGGTGELFF
TRBV7-2	TRBJ2-7	TRBD2	NA	TGTGCCAGCAGCCAACAAGGGACTAGCGGAACCCTTTCTTACGAGCAGTACTTC	CASSQQGTSGTLSYEQYF
TRBV4-2	TRBJ2-1	NA	few	TGTGCCAGCAGCCAAGATAGGGGAACTGAGCAGTTCTTC	CASSQDRGTEQFF
TRBV21-1	TRBJ2-6	NA	NA	TGTGCCAGCAGCAAAGGTTTAGCGGGAGGACCTGGGGCCAACGTCCTGACTTTC	CASSKGLAGGPGANVLTF
TRBV12-5	TRBJ2-4	NA	many	TGTGCTAGTGGTTTGAACAGTATCCACGGCATTCAGTACTTC	CASGLNSIHGIQYF
TRBV9	TRBJ2-2	NA	few	TGTGCCAGCAGCTTTACCCAGGGGTCCGGGGAGCTGTTTTTT	CASSFTQGSGELFF
TRBV9	TRBJ2-1	TRBD2	NA	TGTGCCAGCAGCCCGGGACTAGCGGAGATGTACAATGAGCAGTTCTTC	CASSPGLAEMYNEQFF
TRBV2	TRBJ2-3	TRBD2	once	TGTGCCAGCAGTGAATTGAGGCTAGCGGGGGGGCGAGATACGCAGTATTTT	CASSELRLAGGRDTQYF
TRBV18	TRBJ2-3	TRBD2	NA	TGTGCCAGCTCACTATCTAGCGGGAGAGAGACAGATACGCAGTATTTT	CASSLSSGRETDTQYF
TRBV6-5	TRBJ1-1	NA	NA	TGTGCCAGCAGTTACTCTGGAGGAGGGACTGAAGCTTTCTTT	CASSYSGGGTEAFF
TRBV10-3	TRBJ1-2	TRBD1	once	TGTGCCATCAGTGAGGAAGGACAGGGATCACACTATGGCTACACCTTC	CAISEEGQGSHYGYTF
TRBV25-1	TRBJ2-2	TRBD2	NA	TGTGCCAGCAGTGAATCTTTCCAGCGGGGGCACACCGGGGAGCTGTTTTTT	CASSESFQRGHTGELFF
TRBV29-1	TRBJ1-2	TRBD1	once	TGCAGCGTTGACCCCGGGACAGGGATTGGCTACACCTTC	CSVDPGTGIGYTF
TRBV18	TRBJ1-3	NA	NA	TGTGCCAGCTCACCGCCTCACAGCTCTGGAAACACCATATATTTT	CASSPPHSSGNTIYF
TRBV11-3	TRBJ2-1	TRBD1	NA	TGTGCCAGCAGCTTAGCCGGGACAGAACTCAATGAGCAGTTCTTC	CASSLAGTELNEQFF
TRBV27	TRBJ2-1	NA	NA	TGTGCCAGCAGTTCGGACTGGATCGGAGAGCAGTTCTTC	CASSSDWIGEQFF